The T cell receptor (beta chain) under discussion was sequenced for a study of blood T cell repertoires in COVID-19. About the research overall: Acute and convalescent COVID-19 samples came from the United States, Italy and Spain. Nucleic acid was either cDNA or gDNA, and it came from T cells, B-cell-depleted T cells, or PBMCs.

The V end lost 0 bases, the J end lost 0 bases, and 9 bases lay between the germline ends. The CDR3 length is 16 residues. Looked up from germline, CDR1 is SGHTA and CDR2 is FQGTGA. In its sample, this clone was seen once. Original handling: Estimates of nucleated cell counts were drawn from the amplification of reference gene primers. Generated by immunoSEQ multiplex PCR, the TCRdb table keeps only in-frame clones and is missing some. The DNA gave D and trimming, while V, J and clone size come from that table. There are tens of thousands of clones in the sample; approximately 86% occur only once, and around 3.1% lies in the top ten.

The chain is built from TRBV7-3 and TRBJ2-1; D not certain. The receptor was derived from a man aged 50-59 years with active COVID-19. Sample: peripheral blood. The CDR3 DNA is TGTGCCAGCAGCTTAACGTTCGCCGGCTCCTACAATGAGCAGTTCTTC. This translates into CASSLTFAGSYNEQFF.